One and the same sample provided the 27 T cell receptor beta chains below, sequenced in a study. Using its own MiXCR run on the RT-PCR reads, TCRdb lists one record per CDR3 protein. The table includes about 700,000 distinct CDR3 sequences, 14% detected once. Input material: memory CD4+ T cells from blood. These receptors were obtained from a female donor in good health, serving as a healthy control.

The sample holds many counts of this clonotype. The chain carries TRBV20-1 and TRBJ2-1; maybe TRBD1 (5 bases). Germline CDR1 reads DFQATT; CDR2 reads SNEGSKA (reference sequence). Trimming left V 0 bases short and J 7 bases short, with 19 bases between. The CDR3 consists of 16 residues. The CDR3: CSARDPYDTGGNEQFF. CDR3 coding DNA: TGCAGTGCTAGAGACCCATATGATACAGGCGGTAATGAGCAGTTCTTC.

This clonotype was seen more than once but under ten times. The gene calls are TRBV10-3 and TRBJ1-2, with TRBD1 as a possible D gene (5 bases). With 7 bases removed from V and 0 bases from J, the gap between germline ends came to 12 bases. CDR3 length equals 14 residues. Germline-derived CDR1 and CDR2 are ENHRY and SYGVKD. The CDR3 sequence is CAIMGVPSNYGYTF. The CDR3 DNA follows: TGTGCCATCATGGGGGTCCCCTCTAACTATGGCTACACCTTC.

J is TRBJ1-2 and V is TRBV28; 7 nucleotides agree with TRBD1. V lost 2 bases, J lost 7 bases, and 10 bases stayed unmatched. This CDR3 has 15 residues. Germline V CDR1 and CDR2: MDHEN, SYDVKM. CDR3 residues: CASSLTTGSRGGYTF. The CDR3 bases are TGTGCCAGCAGTTTAACGACAGGGTCTCGGGGTGGCTACACCTTC.

This clonotype came up a few times. The chain combines TRBV6-6 with TRBJ1-1, with D uncertain. Per the germline V gene, CDR1 is MNHNY and CDR2 is SVGAGI (reference sequence). Between the trimmed V and J ends, which lost 0 bases and 6 bases, there was a span of 8 bases. The CDR3 has 13 residues. The CDR3 here is CASSYSTRAEAFF. DNA of the CDR3: TGTGCCAGCAGTTACTCGACACGGGCTGAAGCTTTCTTT.

The DNA for the CDR3 is TGTGCCAGCAGGGTTACTAGCGGGGGGCCTCTAGCCAAAAACATTCAGTACTTC. Its protein product is CASRVTSGGPLAKNIQYF. The V and J genes are TRBV28 and TRBJ2-4, with TRBD2 matching 12 bases. There are 18 residues in the CDR3. The V gene end was trimmed by 6 bases and the J gene end by 0 bases; junction bases not matched to a gene: 9. The germline V gene has CDR1 MDHEN and CDR2 SYDVKM.

Here the CDR3 DNA reads TGCGCCAGCAGCCAAGAGCGGAGGGGGCCCTACAATGAGCAGTTCTTC. Encoded protein: CASSQERRGPYNEQFF. The chain recombines TRBV4-3 with TRBJ2-1, with a weak D call TRBD1 (7 bases). CDR3 size: 16 residues. In germline, CDR1 is LGHNA, CDR2 YSLEER. Trimming shortened V by 0 bases and J by 2 bases, and 11 bases separated the two germline ends.

The chain is built from TRBV7-9 and TRBJ2-3; TRBD2 matches at 8 bases. Germline V lookup: CDR1 SEHNR, CDR2 FQNEAQ (reference sequence). With V trimmed by 0 bases and J by 4 bases, 3 bases remained unmatched. The CDR3 extends over 15 amino acids. The CDR3 bases are TGTGCCAGCAGCTTAGCGGGGACTAGGGCAGATACGCAGTATTTT. Amino acids: CASSLAGTRADTQYF.

This clonotype was detected many times. J is TRBJ2-1 and V is TRBV10-3, with 10 nucleotides matching TRBD2. Losses at the gene ends were 4 bases for V and 5 bases for J; bases not matched to a gene: 8. The CDR3 is 16 amino acids. CDR1 and CDR2 (germline): ENHRY, SYGVKD. The chain's CDR3 is CAISAPSGSINNEQFF. The DNA for the CDR3 is TGTGCCATCAGTGCCCCTAGCGGGAGTATCAACAATGAGCAGTTCTTC.

The genes are TRBV6-5 and TRBJ2-7; D not resolved. This CDR3 is built from 15 residues. V lost 4 bases and J 2 bases, leaving 15 bases between the germline ends. Germline loops: CDR1 MNHEY, CDR2 SVGAGI. CDR3 DNA sequence: TGTGCCAGCAGTTGGGAAGGCTCTTCCACCTACGAGCAGTACTTC. As protein: CASSWEGSSTYEQYF.

This clonotype was picked up many times. CDR3 DNA: TGTGCCAGCAGTTACTCGATCACAGCCCAAGGGGGGACCCAGTACTTC. Amino acids: CASSYSITAQGGTQYF. The chain carries TRBV6-5 and TRBJ2-5; D possibly corresponds to TRBD1 (6 bases). Germline lookup yields CDR1 MNHEY and CDR2 SVGAGI. This CDR3 comprises 16 residues. Between the trimmed V and J ends, which lost 0 bases and 7 bases, there was a span of 18 bases.

The CDR3 is CASSLSSAGGLETQYF. The CDR3 coding sequence is TGTGCCAGCAGTTTATCGTCGGCAGGGGGATTGGAGACCCAGTACTTC. The chain recombines TRBV28 with TRBJ2-5; 7 positions agree with TRBD1. Germline CDR1 and CDR2: MDHEN and SYDVKM. This CDR3 region has 16 residues. Unmatched junction bases numbered 10, after V lost 1 base and J lost 5 bases.

The chain recombines TRBV28 with TRBJ1-2; D unclear. The V gene's germline CDR1 is MDHEN and CDR2 SYDVKM. The CDR3 loop spans 15 amino acids. Trimming left V 2 bases short and J 1 base short, with 11 bases between. The CDR3 bases are TGTGCCAGCAGTTTAGGTGTGGGGTTTAACTATGGCTACACCTTC. This codes for CASSLGVGFNYGYTF.

This clonotype was seen repeatedly, ten times or more. The chain combines TRBV5-5 with TRBJ2-7; 7 nucleotides match TRBD2. V was pared by 0 bases and J by 0 bases, with 9 bases of the junction left unmatched. The germline V gene has CDR1 SGHKS and CDR2 YYEKEE (reference sequence). There are 17 residues in the CDR3. The CDR3: CASSLGGLAESSYEQYF. CDR3 sequence (DNA): TGTGCCAGCAGCTTGGGTGGTCTAGCGGAAAGCTCCTACGAGCAGTACTTC. Filled out from reference TRBV5-5 and TRBJ2-7, the complete variable domain reads DAGVTQSPTHLIKTRGQQVTLRCSPISGHKSVSWYQQVLGQGPQFIFQYYEKEERGRGNFPDRFSARQFPNYSSELNVNALLLGDSALYLCASSLGGLAESSYEQYFGPGTRLTVT.

The genes are TRBV29-1 and TRBJ2-5; perhaps TRBD2 as D (6 bases). This CDR3 has 13 residues. CDR1 SQVTM and CDR2 ANQGSEA come from the germline V gene. The V gene lost 4 bases and the J gene lost 4 bases, with 13 bases spanning the gap. The CDR3 is CSVGRGTGETQYF. The CDR3, as DNA: TGCAGCGTTGGCCGCGGGACTGGAGAGACCCAGTACTTC.

This clonotype was found many times. The rearrangement joins TRBV5-6 to TRBJ2-7; D assignment may be TRBD1 or TRBD2 (6 bases each). Germline CDR1 SGHDT, CDR2 YYEEEE. The CDR3 is made up of 13 amino acids. V lost 4 bases to trimming and J lost 12 bases, with 20 bases between them. The CDR3 spells CASSRGTSNVWYF. Written as DNA, the CDR3 is TGTGCCAGCAGCCGCGGGACAAGCAATGTGTGGTACTTC.

This chain links TRBV3-1 with TRBJ2-7; possible D gene TRBD1, 5 bases. Germline V gene sequence: CDR1 LGHDT, CDR2 YNNKEL (reference sequence). The CDR3 totals 16 residues. Trimming cost V 0 bases and J 2 bases, with 14 bases left between them. The CDR3 DNA sequence: TGTGCCAGCAGCCAAGAAAATGGCCAGGGCACCTACGAGCAGTACTTC. Translated: CASSQENGQGTYEQYF.

CDR3 amino acids: CAAGDSTGTDTQYF. CDR3 coding DNA: TGTGCCGCCGGGGACTCCACTGGCACAGATACGCAGTATTTT. The chain employs TRBV24-1 and TRBJ2-3, with D tentatively TRBD2 (6 bases). Germline V gene data show CDR1 as KGHDR and CDR2 as SFDVKD. The CDR3 length is 14 residues. Trimming left V 12 bases short and J 1 base short, with 16 bases between.

This chain joins TRBV20-1 and TRBJ2-3, with 8 bases aligning to TRBD1. The CDR3 consists of 13 residues. V gave up 7 bases and J gave up 1 base; unmatched junction bases: 4. Germline V gene lookup returns CDR1 DFQATT and CDR2 SNEGSKA (reference sequence). In DNA, the CDR3 is TGCAGTGTCAGGGGGCAGGGCACAGATACGCAGTATTTT. Translating gives CSVRGQGTDTQYF.

The chain carries TRBV7-2 and TRBJ1-2; TRBD1 matches 9 bases. Per germline, CDR1 SGHTA and CDR2 FQGNSA. V trimming: 5 bases; J trimming: 7 bases; junction bases outside the gene matches: 11. This CDR3 has 15 amino acids. In DNA, the CDR3 is TGTGCCAGCAGCCGGCGACAGGGGGACCCCCTTGGCTACACCTTC. It codes for CASSRRQGDPLGYTF.

The table lists this clonotype with a few counts. This rearrangement joins TRBV6-7 to TRBJ2-7; D could derive from TRBD1 or TRBD2 (5 bases each). TRBV6-7 is classed as an ORF, of uncertain function. The CDR3 has 18 amino acids. With 6 bases removed from V and 3 bases from J, the gap between germline ends came to 27 bases. Here the CDR3 reads CASSHPLGRELLLYEQYF. Written as DNA, the CDR3 is TGTGCCAGCAGCCACCCCTTGGGACGGGAACTCCTTCTCTACGAGCAGTACTTC.

This chain joins TRBV5-1 and TRBJ1-1, with 7 bases matching TRBD1. The V segment lost 4 bases and the J segment 4 bases; nucleotides outside the gene matches: 7. Germline V gene sequence: CDR1 SGHRS, CDR2 YFSETQ. This CDR3 is built from 14 residues. The CDR3 loop is CASSTGTASTEAFF. Written as DNA, the CDR3 is TGCGCCAGCAGCACTGGGACAGCATCCACTGAAGCTTTCTTT.

In this sample, this clonotype turned up a few times. The chain couples TRBV20-1 to TRBJ1-2; TRBD1 matches at 9 bases. Per the germline V gene, CDR1 is DFQATT and CDR2 is SNEGSKA (reference sequence). This CDR3 region has 14 residues. The junction had 9 bases not matched to a gene; V was cut back by 7 bases and J by 3 bases. CDR3 loop: CSGIQGARDYGYTF. The CDR3 DNA sequence: TGCAGTGGCATACAGGGGGCGCGGGACTATGGCTACACCTTC.

This clonotype was counted at least ten times. The chain is built from TRBV29-1 and TRBJ1-2; D call uncertain. Germline lookup yields CDR1 SQVTM and CDR2 ANQGSEA. CDR3 length equals 17 residues. The V end was cut by 6 bases, the J end by 0 bases, with 23 bases between. CDR3 loop: CSVFSRVRLPANYGYTF. Here the CDR3 DNA reads TGCAGCGTCTTCAGTCGGGTGCGCCTCCCAGCTAACTATGGCTACACCTTC.

This chain uses TRBV4-3 with TRBJ1-1; D gene unclear. The CDR3 has 13 amino acids. The V end was cut by 11 bases, the J end by 5 bases, with 18 bases between. In germline, CDR1 is LGHNA, CDR2 YSLEER. As DNA, the CDR3 is TGCGCCTCCTCCTCCGGGATGCGAACTGAAGCTTTCTTT. Translated, it gives CASSSGMRTEAFF.

This clonotype has more than one count but fewer than ten. This chain links TRBV12-3 or TRBV12-4 with TRBJ1-2; 7 bases match TRBD1. V dropped 3 bases and J dropped 6; count of bases not matched to a gene: 7. The CDR3 covers 14 residues. This chain's CDR3 is CASSFQDRDDGYTF. The CDR3 DNA reads as TGTGCCAGCAGTTTTCAAGACAGGGATGATGGCTACACCTTC.

This clonotype was counted between two and nine times. The V and J genes are TRBV11-2 and TRBJ1-2, with D possibly being TRBD1 (6 bases). The CDR3 is 17 residues long. In germline, CDR1 is SGHAT, CDR2 FQNNGV. Trimming took 5 bases from V and 0 from J, leaving 19 bases between them. In DNA, the CDR3 is TGTGCCAGCAGCCAGCTAAGGAACAGGGAAGCTAACTATGGCTACACCTTC. Amino acids: CASSQLRNREANYGYTF.

The genes are TRBV7-8 and TRBJ2-1; 7 bases map to TRBD2. The germline V gene encodes CDR1 SGHVS and CDR2 FQNEAQ. The CDR3 contains 18 residues. After removal of 5 bases from V and 6 bases from J, the junction contained 19 bases not matched to a gene. The CDR3, as DNA: TGTGCCAGCAGCCCCACCCACTATGTGGCGGGAGTCTCCAATGAGCAGTTCTTC. Translation gives CASSPTHYVAGVSNEQFF. The whole variable domain, remainder taken from reference TRBV7-8 and TRBJ2-1, is GAGVSQSPRYKVAKRGQDVALRCDPISGHVSLFWYQQALGQGPEFLTYFQNEAQLDKSGLPSDRFFAERPEGSVSTLKIQRTQQEDSAVYLCASSPTHYVAGVSNEQFFGPGTRLTVL.